A single sample gave rise to the 25 T cell receptor beta chains below, sequenced in a study of PD-1 and CTLA-4 blockade in melanoma. Assay: immunoSEQ multiplex PCR; the TCRdb copy retains only in-frame clones and omits some. The sample has tens of thousands of clones; 88% are singletons. Here the sequenced sample was CD8+ T cells from peripheral blood, taken from a patient given anti-PD-1 treatment. The receptors come from a human donor with melanoma.

There are a few counts of this clone. CDR3 loop: CAWTSRRPREAFF. CDR3 in DNA: TGTGCCTGGACCTCCCGACGGCCCAGGGAAGCTTTCTTT. V gene TRBV30 combines with J gene TRBJ1-1; the D is unclear. The CDR3 covers 13 residues. Trimming removed 4 bases at V and 8 bases at J, with 17 bases between. Germline V gene lookup returns CDR1 GTSNPN and CDR2 SVGIG (reference sequence).

This rearrangement joins TRBV6-6 to TRBJ2-7, with TRBD2 as a possible D gene (6 bases). The germline V and J ends were trimmed by 9 bases and 5 bases, with 11 bases remaining between them. The CDR3 contains 11 residues. Germline V CDR1 and CDR2: MNHNY, SVGAGI (reference sequence). CDR3 coding DNA: TGTGCCAGTGCCCGGGGGAACGAGCAGTACTTC. It encodes CASARGNEQYF.

The CDR3 region is CASSLRTSGGDRQFF. For the CDR3, the DNA is TGTGCCAGCAGCTTACGGACTAGCGGGGGGGACCGGCAGTTCTTC. The chain recombines TRBV6-4 with TRBJ2-1, with 15 positions matching TRBD2. V lost 6 bases to trimming and J lost 12 bases; unmatched junction nucleotides: 9. The length of the CDR3 is 15 residues. Germline CDR1 reads MRHNA; CDR2 reads SNTAGT.

The chain employs TRBV6-1 and TRBJ2-7, with a tentative D call TRBD1 (5 bases). V was pared by 3 bases and J by 1 base, with 7 bases between. This CDR3 contains 13 residues. The germline V gene encodes CDR1 MNHNS and CDR2 SASEGT. The DNA for the CDR3 is TGTGCCAGCAGTGACCAGGGTTCCTACGAGCAGTACTTC. It is translated as CASSDQGSYEQYF.

The DNA of the CDR3 is TGTGCCACTTCGGCGGTGATCCAAAGCTACATGAACACTGAAGCTTTCTTT. Amino acids: CATSAVIQSYMNTEAFF. The chain couples TRBV10-3 to TRBJ1-1; no definite D call. Germline CDR1 and CDR2: ENHRY and SYGVKD. V lost 10 bases and J lost 0, with 24 bases in between. The CDR3 has 17 amino acids.

V and J are TRBV18 and TRBJ2-4; D is possibly TRBD2 (7 bases). Germline V gene data show CDR1 as KGHSH and CDR2 as LQKENI. Trimming cost V 6 bases and J 8 bases, with 17 bases left between them. The CDR3 extends over 14 amino acids. The CDR3 DNA is TGTGCCAGCTCTCTCGTTCGGGGGGCAGACATTCAGTACTTC. It translates to CASSLVRGADIQYF.

V and J are TRBV2 and TRBJ2-5; 13 nucleotides align to TRBD2. This CDR3 is built from 18 residues. Looked up from germline, CDR1 is SNHLY and CDR2 is FYNNEI. V gave up 3 bases and J gave up 4 bases; unmatched junction bases: 11. The CDR3: CASSETPWTSGGTETQYF. The CDR3 DNA reads as TGTGCCAGCAGTGAGACCCCTTGGACTAGCGGGGGAACAGAGACCCAGTACTTC.

CDR3 region: CASSIRVAGRQSSYNSPLHF. The CDR3 coding sequence is TGTGCCAGTAGTATTCGGGTCGCCGGTCGACAGAGCTCCTATAATTCACCCCTCCACTTT. This rearrangement joins TRBV19 to TRBJ1-6; D may be TRBD1 (5 bases). Trimming stripped 3 bases from V and 0 bases from J, with 21 bases between. CDR1 LNHDA and CDR2 SQIVND come from the germline V gene (reference sequence). The CDR3 consists of 20 residues.

The genes are TRBV7-3 and TRBJ2-6; tentative D call: TRBD2 (5 bases). This CDR3 has 15 amino acids. V lost 5 bases and J lost 1, with 9 bases in between. Germline-derived CDR1 and CDR2 are SGHTA and FQGTGA. In DNA, the CDR3 is TGTGCCAGCAGCCCCCGAGGGTCTGGGGCCAACGTCCTGACTTTC. The encoded protein is CASSPRGSGANVLTF.

The gene calls are TRBV7-8 and TRBJ2-1, with TRBD2 matching over 11 bases. The CDR3 loop spans 15 amino acids. The V gene's germline CDR1 is SGHVS and CDR2 FQNEAQ. Unmatched junction bases numbered 3, after V lost 3 bases and J lost 5 bases. CDR3 protein: CASSFSGGADNEQFF. The CDR3 coding sequence is TGTGCCAGCAGCTTTAGCGGGGGGGCCGACAATGAGCAGTTCTTC.

This chain joins TRBV7-2 and TRBJ2-5; D may be TRBD1 (6 bases). The V end was cut by 5 bases, the J end by 5 bases, with 12 bases between. The CDR3 length is 13 residues. The germline CDR1 and CDR2 sequences are SGHTA and FQGNSA. In DNA, the CDR3 is TGTGCCAGCAGCGCCACAGGGCGGGAGACCCAGTACTTC. Protein sequence: CASSATGRETQYF.

The CDR3: CASSLGTGGTNEQFF. CDR3 DNA sequence: TGTGCCAGCAGCTTAGGGACAGGGGGAACCAATGAGCAGTTCTTC. The rearrangement links TRBV7-9 to TRBJ2-1; 10 bases match TRBD1. Germline V lookup: CDR1 SEHNR, CDR2 FQNEAQ (reference sequence). This CDR3 comprises 15 residues. The ends lost 1 base at V and 6 bases at J; junction bases unmatched: 3.

This clone was seen a single time. The sample carries other DNA sequences with the same CDR3. This sequence joins TRBV28 and TRBJ1-5; unclear D gene. Germline-derived CDR1 and CDR2 are MDHEN and SYDVKM. With 3 bases removed from V and 4 bases from J, the gap between germline ends came to 7 bases. The CDR3 consists of 13 residues. CDR3 residues: CASSFDGNQPQHF. The CDR3 DNA sequence: TGTGCCAGCAGTTTCGATGGGAATCAGCCCCAGCATTTT. Complete variable domain (other parts from reference TRBV28 and TRBJ1-5): DVKVTQSSRYLVKRTGEKVFLECVQDMDHENMFWYRQDPGLGLRLIYFSYDVKMKEKGDIPEGYSVSREKKERFSLILESASTNQTSMYLCASSFDGNQPQHFGDGTRLSIL.

V gene TRBV28 combines with J gene TRBJ1-1; D is undetermined. The CDR3 has 15 amino acids. Germline assignment: CDR1 MDHEN and CDR2 SYDVKM. V lost 6 bases and J 2 bases, leaving 16 bases between the germline ends. The CDR3 coding sequence is TGTGCCAGCAGCCCTCCCTCTTGGCCCAACACTGAAGCTTTCTTT. It yields the protein CASSPPSWPNTEAFF.

This clone appeared a single time. The genes are TRBV7-2 and TRBJ1-2, with 10 bases that match TRBD1. The CDR3 contains 15 residues. Trimming took 10 bases from V and 6 from J; bases not matched to a gene: 14. Germline lookup yields CDR1 SGHTA and CDR2 FQGNSA. The CDR3 region is CATEGDRGPRDGYTF. CDR3 DNA: TGTGCCACCGAGGGGGACAGGGGACCTAGGGATGGCTACACCTTC.

This CDR3 is CASSSQRTVPNTGELFF. CDR3 coding DNA: TGTGCCAGCAGCTCACAAAGGACAGTGCCGAACACCGGGGAGCTGTTTTTT. This chain joins TRBV7-9 and TRBJ2-2, with D maybe TRBD1 (6 bases). Trimming shortened V by 4 bases and J by 0 bases, and 15 bases separated the two germline ends. Looked up from germline, CDR1 is SEHNR and CDR2 is FQNEAQ (reference sequence). The length of the CDR3 is 17 residues.

The V and J genes are TRBV9 and TRBJ2-2; D is perhaps TRBD1 or TRBD2 (5 bases each). Trimming took off 2 bases at V and 2 bases at J, with 10 bases between the two ends. The CDR3 loop spans 15 amino acids. Germline values: CDR1 SGDLS, CDR2 YYNGEE. In nucleotides, the CDR3 is TGTGCCAGCAGCGTTTACGGGGCAAACACCGGGGAGCTGTTTTTT. As protein: CASSVYGANTGELFF.

The chain employs TRBV6-5 and TRBJ2-7; D is unresolved. Trimming removed 7 bases from V and 0 bases from J, with 10 bases in between. This CDR3 comprises 13 residues. The germline CDR1 and CDR2 sequences are MNHEY and SVGAGI. CDR3: CASINGPSYEQYF. The CDR3 coding sequence is TGTGCCAGCATTAACGGACCCTCCTACGAGCAGTACTTC.

The V call is TRBV27, the J call TRBJ2-5; a possible D gene is TRBD2 (6 bases). CDR3 length: 15 residues. Germline V gene sequence: CDR1 MNHEY, CDR2 SMNVEV (reference sequence). The V gene lost 6 bases and the J gene lost 6 bases, with 20 bases spanning the gap. The CDR3 sequence: CASSPNLSREQTQYF. CDR3 DNA: TGTGCCAGCAGCCCTAACCTCTCCCGGGAGCAGACCCAGTACTTC.

V gene TRBV2 combines with J gene TRBJ1-5; possible D gene TRBD1, 6 bases. The germline gives CDR1 SNHLY, CDR2 FYNNEI. This CDR3 is built from 14 residues. Trimming cost V 6 bases and J 4 bases, with 13 bases left between them. The CDR3 is CASSPTDRNQPQHF. In DNA, the CDR3 is TGTGCCAGCAGCCCCACCGACAGGAATCAGCCCCAGCATTTT. Using reference TRBV2 and TRBJ1-5 for the parts outside the CDR3, the full variable domain is EPEVTQTPSHQVTQMGQEVILRCVPISNHLYFYWYRQILGQKVEFLVSFYNNEISEKSEIFDDQFSVERPDGSNFTLKIRSTKLEDSAMYFCASSPTDRNQPQHFGDGTRLSIL.

The CDR3 sequence is CASSLVGGNEQFF. The CDR3 nucleotides are TGTGCCAGCAGCTTAGTGGGCGGGAATGAGCAGTTCTTC. The rearrangement links TRBV7-8 to TRBJ2-1, with D perhaps matching TRBD2 (5 bases). Trimming took 1 base from V and 7 from J, leaving 8 bases between them. This CDR3 has 13 amino acids. In germline, CDR1 is SGHVS, CDR2 FQNEAQ.

This clone was recorded only once. The CDR3 reads CATSRARGAGATDTQYF. The DNA of the CDR3 is TGTGCCACCAGCAGGGCCCGAGGCGCAGGCGCCACAGATACGCAGTATTTT. The chain uses TRBV15 and TRBJ2-3; the D is unclear. V was trimmed by 3 bases and J by 2 bases, leaving 18 bases between them. The CDR3 is 17 amino acids. Germline assignment: CDR1 LNHNV and CDR2 YYDKDF (reference sequence). Variable domain in full (rest from reference TRBV15 and TRBJ2-3): DAMVIQNPRYQVTQFGKPVTLSCSQTLNHNVMYWYQQKSSQAPKLLFHYYDKDFNNEADTPDNFQSRRPNTSFCFLDIRSPGLGDTAMYLCATSRARGAGATDTQYFGPGTRLTVL.

This clone was found once. The gene calls are TRBV7-2 and TRBJ2-7, with D possibly matching TRBD1 (6 bases). Germline CDR1 is SGHTA and CDR2 is FQGNSA. CDR3 length: 17 residues. V was clipped by 7 bases and J by 4 bases, with 26 bases between them. The CDR3 DNA is TGTGCCAGCACCGGAGAGGCGCCGGGGACAAAACCTTACGAGCAGTACTTC. Its protein product is CASTGEAPGTKPYEQYF.

The chain uses TRBV19 and TRBJ2-7, with D hard to call. V dropped 3 bases and J dropped 2 bases, with 11 bases sitting between them. CDR1 LNHDA and CDR2 SQIVND come from the germline V gene (reference sequence). The CDR3 extends over 14 amino acids. In nucleotides, the CDR3 is TGTGCCAGTAGTATCGCCGCTGTTCCCTACGAGCAGTACTTC. Its translation: CASSIAAVPYEQYF.

The chain links TRBV28 to TRBJ1-1; D is unclear. The length of the CDR3 is 12 residues. Germline V lookup: CDR1 MDHEN, CDR2 SYDVKM. V was shortened by 4 bases and J by 1 base, with 4 bases between the two germline ends. The CDR3 DNA reads as TGTGCCAGCAGTTCCGCGAACACTGAAGCTTTCTTT. Translating it yields CASSSANTEAFF. Variable domain in full (rest from reference TRBV28 and TRBJ1-1): DVKVTQSSRYLVKRTGEKVFLECVQDMDHENMFWYRQDPGLGLRLIYFSYDVKMKEKGDIPEGYSVSREKKERFSLILESASTNQTSMYLCASSSANTEAFFGQGTRLTVV.